A single TCR beta chain is shown here with its context. The data were obtained in a study of blood T cell repertoires in COVID-19. Study as a whole: T cells, B-cell-depleted T cells, or PBMCs provided the cDNA or gDNA that served as material.

Original data processing: Using reference gene primer amplification, nucleated cell counts were estimated. TCRdb's copy holds only in-frame clones and misses some; the assay was immunoSEQ multiplex PCR. V and J calls and clone size follow that table, whereas D and trimming were derived from the DNA. Seen here are tens of thousands of clones, 86% observed once, and the top ten hold 28%. The germline V gene encodes CDR1 SEHNR and CDR2 FQNEAQ (reference sequence). This CDR3 has 13 amino acids. The V gene lost 4 bases and the J gene lost 6 bases, with 13 bases spanning the gap. The chain couples TRBV7-9 to TRBJ2-7; a possible D gene is TRBD1 (5 bases). This TCR was recovered from a human donor in a cohort sampled during active COVID-19. Input material: peripheral blood. The CDR3 DNA sequence: TGTGCCAGCAGCTCCAGGGTCTGGGCCGAGCAGTACTTC. It codes for CASSSRVWAEQYF.